The 20 T cell receptor beta chains below were found in one sample sequenced in a study of T-cell reconstitution after alpha-beta-depleted transplantation in children. Researchers prepared the TCRbeta library using unique molecular identifiers, the study reports. TCRdb reprocessed the PCR reads with MiXCR, giving one entry per CDR3 protein. The sample has around 480,000 distinct CDR3 sequences; approximately 30% are singletons. The specimen comprised PBMCs from the stem cell graft donor, sampled from the stem cell graft. The source of these receptors is a human donor who donated a stem cell graft to a child with aplastic anemia.

The rearrangement joins TRBV28 to TRBJ2-5; TRBD2 might be the D (7 bases). The CDR3 sequence is 17 residues long. Germline V gene sequence: CDR1 MDHEN, CDR2 SYDVKM. Deletions cut 6 bases from V and 3 bases from J, with 23 bases between. The CDR3 bases are TGTGCCAGCAGCCTCTACCGGGCGCGGGGGCAAGAAGAGACCCAGTACTTC. It encodes CASSLYRARGQEETQYF.

The table lists this clonotype with a few counts. A read error is likely, as this CDR3 ends without the conserved phenylalanine or tryptophan. The limits of the CDR3 on the DNA are not certain, so only TCRdb's listed CDR3 is given. V and J are TRBV12-3 or TRBV12-4 and TRBJ2-1; no check of the table's D call, TRBD1, against the DNA was made. The CDR3 totals 12 residues, both ends included. CDR3 protein: CASSSRGRPKTL.

The chain carries TRBV27 and TRBJ2-2; D may be TRBD1 or TRBD2 (6 bases each). The CDR3 extends over 15 amino acids. Germline values: CDR1 MNHEY, CDR2 SMNVEV (reference sequence). V shed 2 bases and J shed 2 bases, with 9 bases lying between them. CDR3 bases: TGTGCCAGCAGTTTACTGGGGGGCAACACCGGGGAGCTGTTTTTT. Protein: CASSLLGGNTGELFF.

The V gene is TRBV5-6, the J gene TRBJ1-1; 10 positions agree with TRBD1. Trimming took 3 bases from V and 4 from J; bases not matched to a gene: 3. The CDR3 is 14 amino acids. Germline V gene lookup returns CDR1 SGHDT and CDR2 YYEEEE. CDR3 in amino acids: CASSYDRGLTEAFF. The CDR3 DNA reads as TGTGCCAGCAGCTACGACAGGGGGCTCACTGAAGCTTTCTTT.

The rearrangement links TRBV29-1 to TRBJ2-4, with TRBD1 identical over 9 bases. Germline V gene data show CDR1 as SQVTM and CDR2 as ANQGSEA. Trimming at V came to 6 bases and at J to 2 bases, leaving 2 bases not matched to a gene. This CDR3 is built from 13 residues. The CDR3 loop reads CSVGQGSKNIQYF. In DNA form, the CDR3 reads TGCAGCGTCGGACAGGGGTCCAAAAACATTCAGTACTTC.

This clonotype was counted once. This chain uses TRBV7-2 with TRBJ1-1; no firm D call. Per germline, CDR1 SGHTA and CDR2 FQGNSA. V was pared by 5 bases and J by 1 base, with 17 bases between. This CDR3 has 16 residues. The CDR3 region is CASSTASTISNTEAFF. The CDR3 bases are TGTGCCAGCAGCACCGCCTCAACAATTTCGAACACTGAAGCTTTCTTT.

The V and J genes are TRBV7-2 and TRBJ2-2; 8 positions match TRBD1. Germline CDR1 and CDR2: SGHTA and FQGNSA. CDR3 length: 15 residues. The V gene end was trimmed by 6 bases and the J gene end by 5 bases; junction bases not matched to a gene: 8. Here the CDR3 reads CASSRLQGVTGELFF. CDR3 nucleotide sequence: TGTGCCAGCAGTCGTTTACAGGGGGTGACCGGGGAGCTGTTTTTT.

The genes are TRBV18 and TRBJ2-1, with TRBD2 matching over 12 bases. The CDR3 covers 20 residues. Germline assignment: CDR1 KGHSH and CDR2 LQKENI. The trim removed 2 bases at V and 7 bases at J, leaving 18 bases unmatched. The CDR3 DNA is TGTGCCAGCTCACCAGAGTACCGGGTTCGACTAGCGGGAGACTCTAATGAGCAGTTCTTC. Translating gives CASSPEYRVRLAGDSNEQFF.

V and J are TRBV21-1 and TRBJ2-3; the table's D gene call, TRBD1, was not cross checked with the DNA. TRBV21-1 is tagged as a pseudogene. The CDR3 covers 15 residues. CDR3 sequence reads: CASSAGGLGSDTQYF. The CDR3 region has the DNA TGTGCCAGCAGCGCTGGGGGACTGGGGTCAGATACGCAGTATTTT.

As DNA, the CDR3 is TGTGCCAGCAGCTTAGTCCAGTACACTGAAGCTTTCTTT. Translation gives CASSLVQYTEAFF. V gene TRBV7-3 combines with J gene TRBJ1-1; D gene ambiguous. Trimming stripped 2 bases from V and 3 bases from J, with 7 bases between. Germline V gene sequence: CDR1 SGHTA, CDR2 FQGTGA. The CDR3 runs 13 residues.

In this sample, this clonotype turned up a few times. The chain uses TRBV12-3 or TRBV12-4 and TRBJ1-2; no definite D call. The V end lost 4 bases, the J end lost 8 bases, and 11 bases lay between the germline ends. The CDR3 runs 12 residues. CDR3 protein: CASSSTVAGYTF. The CDR3 region has the DNA TGTGCCAGCAGTTCGACGGTCGCCGGCTACACCTTC.

The rearrangement links TRBV28 to TRBJ1-1; D not certain. The ends were cut back, 0 bases at V and 1 base at J, with 6 bases in the middle. This CDR3 has 14 amino acids. The germline V gene has CDR1 MDHEN and CDR2 SYDVKM. The CDR3 loop reads CASSLWATNTEAFF. For the CDR3, the DNA is TGTGCCAGCAGTTTATGGGCTACGAACACTGAAGCTTTCTTT.

This clonotype has only a few counts. J is TRBJ2-5 and V is TRBV30; D gene uncertain. V lost 1 base and J 1 base, leaving 13 bases between the germline ends. Per the germline V gene, CDR1 is GTSNPN and CDR2 is SVGIG (reference sequence). CDR3 size: 15 residues. The CDR3 sequence is CAWSGGPRSQETQYF. Here the CDR3 DNA reads TGTGCCTGGAGTGGCGGACCCCGTAGCCAAGAGACCCAGTACTTC.

This clonotype was picked up a small number of times. The genes are TRBV6-1 and TRBJ2-1; D gene uncertain. The V end was cut by 5 bases, the J end by 0 bases, with 11 bases between. There are 15 residues in the CDR3. Germline-derived CDR1 and CDR2 are MNHNS and SASEGT. Written as DNA, the CDR3 is TGTGCCAGCAGTCGGACGGCGAGCTCCTACAATGAGCAGTTCTTC. Amino acid sequence: CASSRTASSYNEQFF.

This clonotype was recorded a few times. The chain uses TRBV10-3 and TRBJ1-1; D uncertain. The length of the CDR3 is 12 residues. The V end was cut by 4 bases, the J end by 5 bases, with 8 bases between. Germline V gene lookup returns CDR1 ENHRY and CDR2 SYGVKD. As DNA, the CDR3 is TGTGCCATCAGTGTGAAAGGAACTGAAGCTTTCTTT. It translates to CAISVKGTEAFF.

J is TRBJ1-1 and V is TRBV15; TRBD1 matches 12 bases. Per germline, CDR1 LNHNV and CDR2 YYDKDF (reference sequence). J lost 4 bases, V lost 0 bases, and 3 bases had no gene match. This CDR3 region has 16 residues. The CDR3 loop reads CATSRDKGQGATEAFF. The CDR3 nucleotides read TGTGCCACCAGCAGAGATAAGGGACAGGGGGCCACTGAAGCTTTCTTT.

The chain employs TRBV5-1 and TRBJ2-7; D remains unclear. The CDR3 runs 13 residues. V was clipped by 7 bases and J by 7 bases, with 18 bases between them. CDR1 is SGHRS, CDR2 YFSETQ, per germline. The CDR3, as DNA: TGCGCCAGCTATCACGACCCGTCTGAGGAGCAGTACTTC. Amino acids: CASYHDPSEEQYF.

J is TRBJ2-3 and V is TRBV5-4; the D is unclear. CDR1 is SGHNT and CDR2 is YYREEE in the germline V gene (reference sequence). The CDR3 is 15 amino acids. Trimming removed 0 bases at V and 3 bases at J, with 11 bases between. In DNA form, the CDR3 reads TGTGCCAGCAGCTTGGATTCTGGGGTAACAGATACGCAGTATTTT. Translated, it gives CASSLDSGVTDTQYF.

This clonotype was observed many times. The J gene is TRBJ2-1, the V gene TRBV6-2 or TRBV6-3, with 11 nucleotides matching TRBD2. V was pared by 1 base and J by 4 bases, with 0 bases of the junction left unmatched. CDR3 length: 15 amino acids. Looked up from germline, CDR1 is MNHEY and CDR2 is SVGEGT. The CDR3 protein is CASSYLAGGYNEQFF. The CDR3 DNA reads as TGTGCCAGCAGTTACTTAGCGGGAGGGTACAATGAGCAGTTCTTC.

The chain's CDR3 is CASSYGSSTDTQYF. The CDR3 DNA reads as TGCGCCAGCAGTTATGGTTCTAGCACAGATACGCAGTATTTT. V and J are TRBV10-2 and TRBJ2-3, with unresolved D. Trimming took 5 bases from V and 0 from J, leaving 9 bases between them. Germline CDR1 is WSHSY and CDR2 is SAAADI. CDR3 length: 14 amino acids.